Listed below are T cell receptor beta chains from one sample, sequenced in a study of long-term antiretroviral therapy in people with HIV. Repertoires were generated with immunoSEQ multiplex PCR, while TCRdb's copy carries only in-frame clones and drops some. This table holds about 12,000 clones, approximately 71% found once. The source material was unsorted PBMCs, sampled 0.5 years before starting antiretroviral therapy. All receptors come from a middle-aged woman with HIV. CDR3s include the opening cysteine and the closing phenylalanine or tryptophan. Each record gives: clone size, D gene, V gene, J gene, CDR3 protein, CDR3 DNA. D genes are given only for firm matches. Expanded clones are given a class, and other clones once, few, many or no size at all.

medium-sized	-	TRBV7-9	TRBJ2-3	CASSHLQDATDTQYF	TGTGCCAGCAGCCATCTACAGGACGCCACAGATACGCAGTATTTT
-	-	TRBV5-6	TRBJ2-4	CASSPQLAKNIQYF	TGTGCCAGCAGCCCACAGCTAGCCAAAAACATTCAGTACTTC
few	TRBD1	TRBV10-3	TRBJ1-5	CAISETGGNQPQHF	TGTGCCATCAGTGAAACAGGGGGCAACCAGCCCCAGCATTTT
-	-	TRBV4-2	TRBJ1-2	CASSPWAGQGGYTF	TGTGCCAGCAGCCCGTGGGCGGGGCAGGGGGGCTACACCTTC
-	-	TRBV29-1	TRBJ2-7	CSVEDHSSYEQYF	TGCAGCGTTGAAGATCACAGTTCCTACGAGCAGTACTTC
few	-	TRBV7-9	TRBJ1-2	CASSLFPKDGYTF	TGTGCCAGCAGCTTATTTCCCAAGGATGGCTACACCTTC
-	-	TRBV2	TRBJ2-7	CASTDPAYYEQYF	TGTGCCAGCACCGATCCCGCTTACTACGAGCAGTACTTC
-	-	TRBV7-2	TRBJ1-2	CASSLAARDGLYGYTF	TGTGCCAGCAGCTTAGCGGCCCGGGATGGTCTCTATGGCTACACCTTC
-	-	TRBV9	TRBJ1-2	CASSVQGASYGYTF	TGTGCCAGCAGCGTGCAGGGCGCGAGCTATGGCTACACCTTC
-	-	TRBV7-9	TRBJ1-1	CASSLQEGLNTEAFF	TGTGCCAGCAGCTTACAGGAGGGATTGAACACTGAAGCTTTCTTT
-	TRBD2	TRBV5-4	TRBJ2-3	CASTRGASTDTQYF	TGTGCCAGCACGCGGGGGGCCAGCACAGATACGCAGTATTTT
-	-	TRBV11-3	TRBJ1-2	CASSLRGQAYGYTF	TGTGCCAGCAGCCTTCGGGGACAAGCCTATGGCTACACCTTC
-	-	TRBV29-1	TRBJ1-3	CSVDSNSGNTIYF	TGCAGCGTTGATTCGAACTCTGGAAACACCATATATTTT
-	-	TRBV6-5	TRBJ1-3	CASSYEGGVRGNTIYF	TGTGCCAGCAGTTACGAAGGTGGCGTGCGGGGAAACACCATATATTTT
-	-	TRBV6-1	TRBJ1-1	CASSESGSTEAFF	TGTGCCAGCAGTGAATCGGGGAGCACTGAAGCTTTCTTT
-	-	TRBV6-6	TRBJ1-3	CASSYVGAPSGNTIYF	TGTGCCAGCAGTTACGTGGGGGCTCCCTCTGGAAACACCATATATTTT
-	TRBD1	TRBV30	TRBJ1-2	CAWGTGGSYGYTF	TGTGCCTGGGGGACAGGGGGCTCATATGGCTACACCTTC
once	-	TRBV7-9	TRBJ2-3	CASSALTDTQYF	TGTGCCAGCAGCGCCCTCACAGATACGCAGTATTTT
-	-	TRBV7-9	TRBJ1-2	CASSSDYYGYTF	TGTGCCAGCAGCTCCGACTACTATGGCTACACCTTC
-	-	TRBV5-5	TRBJ1-2	CASSKKKFGLEPNGYTF	TGTGCCAGCAGCAAAAAGAAATTCGGGTTGGAGCCCAATGGCTACACCTTC
-	-	TRBV7-8	TRBJ1-1	CASSLSIDTSKRNTEAFF	TGTGCCAGCAGCTTATCCATTGACACCTCTAAAAGGAACACTGAAGCTTTCTTT
-	-	TRBV30	TRBJ2-1	CAWGPPWRAREQFF	TGTGCCTGGGGTCCCCCGTGGCGGGCTCGTGAGCAGTTCTTC
-	-	TRBV11-2	TRBJ2-5	CASSFAQETQYF	TGTGCCAGCAGCTTTGCACAAGAGACCCAGTACTTC
-	TRBD2	TRBV5-1	TRBJ2-3	CASSLTSGGLADTQYF	TGCGCCAGCAGCTTGACTAGCGGGGGGTTGGCAGATACGCAGTATTTT
-	-	TRBV5-1	TRBJ2-2	CASSFSGAHTGELFF	TGCGCCAGCAGCTTTTCGGGGGCCCACACCGGGGAGCTGTTTTTT
-	TRBD1	TRBV29-1	TRBJ1-1	CSVKAGGTEAFF	TGCAGCGTTAAAGCAGGGGGCACTGAAGCTTTCTTT
few	-	TRBV5-4	TRBJ2-7	CASSLDIGPYEQYF	TGTGCCAGCAGCCTCGACATTGGCCCCTACGAGCAGTACTTC
-	TRBD1	TRBV9	TRBJ2-7	CASSVGRGQDYEQYF	TGTGCCAGCAGCGTAGGACGGGGACAGGACTACGAGCAGTACTTC
-	-	TRBV5-6	TRBJ1-2	CASSLGANYGYTF	TGTGCCAGCAGCTTGGGTGCAAACTATGGCTACACCTTC
-	-	TRBV5-1	TRBJ2-2	CASRSWLGTGELFF	TGCGCCAGCCGAAGTTGGCTAGGCACCGGGGAGCTGTTTTTT
-	-	TRBV5-4	TRBJ2-3	CASSSTGTGTDTQYF	TGTGCCAGCAGCTCAACCGGGACGGGTACAGATACGCAGTATTTT
-	-	TRBV11-2	TRBJ1-5	CASSLDSSNQPQHF	TGTGCCAGCAGCTTGGACAGTAGCAATCAGCCCCAGCATTTT
-	-	TRBV6-1	TRBJ2-7	CASSVRPYEQYF	TGTGCCAGCAGTGTTCGACCCTACGAGCAGTACTTC
-	-	TRBV6-5	TRBJ1-2	CASRGDNYGYTF	TGTGCCAGCAGGGGGGATAACTATGGCTACACCTTC
-	-	TRBV10-3	TRBJ2-1	CAISVNVGNNEQFF	TGTGCCATCAGTGTGAACGTAGGGAACAATGAGCAGTTCTTC
-	TRBD1	TRBV6-1	TRBJ1-2	CASKSNIGQGHGYTF	TGTGCCAGCAAATCAAACATCGGACAGGGGCATGGCTACACCTTC
-	-	TRBV28	TRBJ1-5	CASSYENQPQHF	TGTGCCAGCAGTTATGAGAATCAGCCCCAGCATTTT
-	-	TRBV25-1	TRBJ2-1	CASSDGPGTLLSYNEQFF	TGTGCCAGCAGTGACGGACCAGGGACTTTACTTTCATACAATGAGCAGTTCTTC
-	-	TRBV4-2	TRBJ2-7	CASSQDLGYEQYF	TGTGCCAGCAGCCAAGATCTCGGATACGAGCAGTACTTC
-	-	TRBV27	TRBJ1-4	CASSLGGSNEKLFF	TGTGCCAGCAGTTTGGGGGGCTCAAACGAAAAACTGTTTTTT
-	TRBD1	TRBV18	TRBJ1-6	CASSPSTGTGDSPLHF	TGTGCCAGCTCACCGAGTACCGGGACAGGGGATTCACCCCTCCACTTT
few	TRBD1	TRBV11-2	TRBJ2-5	CASSITTGEETQYF	TGTGCCAGCAGCATTACGACAGGGGAAGAGACCCAGTACTTC
-	-	TRBV29-1	TRBJ2-3	CSVVTARADTQYF	TGCAGCGTTGTTACTGCTCGGGCAGATACGCAGTATTTT
-	-	TRBV4-3	TRBJ1-2	CASSHAGQSYGYTF	TGCGCCAGCAGCCACGCAGGACAGAGTTATGGCTACACCTTC
-	-	TRBV10-2	TRBJ2-4	CASRGDHIQYF	TGCGCCAGCAGGGGGGATCACATTCAGTACTTC
-	-	TRBV30	TRBJ1-2	CAWSTLVGYTF	TGTGCCTGGAGTACTTTGGTTGGCTACACCTTC
-	-	TRBV6-6	TRBJ1-1	CASSYGGSGTEAFF	TGTGCCAGCAGTTACGGGGGCTCGGGTACTGAAGCTTTCTTT
-	-	TRBV6-5	TRBJ1-2	CASSRDGTYGYTF	TGTGCCAGCAGTCGGGACGGAACCTATGGCTACACCTTC
once	TRBD2	TRBV5-1	TRBJ2-7	CASRPGLAGAYEQYF	TGCGCCAGCAGACCCGGACTAGCGGGAGCCTACGAGCAGTACTTC
-	-	TRBV6-5	TRBJ1-2	CANPPNYGYTF	TGTGCCAACCCCCCCAACTATGGCTACACCTTC
few	-	TRBV19	TRBJ2-1	CASSMGTWQFF	TGTGCCAGTAGTATGGGAACTTGGCAGTTCTTC
-	-	TRBV29-1	TRBJ2-3	CSVRDGLPYSTDTQYF	TGCAGCGTGCGGGACGGACTCCCTTATAGCACAGATACGCAGTATTTT
-	-	TRBV7-2	TRBJ1-4	CASSRDQYEKLFF	TGTGCCAGCAGCAGGGACCAGTATGAAAAACTGTTTTTT
few	TRBD1	TRBV2	TRBJ1-2	CASRGQGRGGYTF	TGTGCCAGCAGGGGACAGGGGAGAGGTGGCTACACCTTC